The subject of this entry is one T cell receptor beta chain. The data derive from a study of beta chain features in type 1 diabetes. All of the isolated RNA was reverse transcribed, so expressed TCRB transcripts were sequenced. The repertoire was sequenced with immunoSEQ multiplex PCR; TCRdb's copy has only in-frame clones and lacks some. The data contain 600,000 to 650,000 clones, 15% to 18% of them singletons. This TCR was sampled from a man younger than 35 in good health. The sequenced sample was naive CD4+ T cells from blood.

CDR3 loop: CASSSTRNEQFF. The CDR3 DNA reads TGTGCCAGCAGCTCCACAAGGAATGAGCAGTTCTTC. V is TRBV7-3 and J is TRBJ2-1, with D unclear. The CDR3 contains 12 residues. The ends were cut back, 4 bases at V and 7 bases at J, with 8 bases in the middle. CDR1 SGHTA and CDR2 FQGTGA come from the germline V gene.